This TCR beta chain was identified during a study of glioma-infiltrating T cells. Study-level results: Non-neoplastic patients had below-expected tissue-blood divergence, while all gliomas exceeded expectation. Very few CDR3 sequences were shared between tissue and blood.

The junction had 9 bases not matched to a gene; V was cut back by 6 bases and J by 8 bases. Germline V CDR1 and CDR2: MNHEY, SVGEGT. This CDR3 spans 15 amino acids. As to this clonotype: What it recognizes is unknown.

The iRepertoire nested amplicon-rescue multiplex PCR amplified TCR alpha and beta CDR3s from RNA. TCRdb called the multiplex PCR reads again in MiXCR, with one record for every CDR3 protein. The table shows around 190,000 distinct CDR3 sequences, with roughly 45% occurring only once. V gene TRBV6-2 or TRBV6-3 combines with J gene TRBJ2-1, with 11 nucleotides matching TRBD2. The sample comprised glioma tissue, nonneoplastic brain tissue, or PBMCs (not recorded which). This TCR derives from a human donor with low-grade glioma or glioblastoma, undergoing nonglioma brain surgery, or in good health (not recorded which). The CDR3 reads CASRLAGVRTDEQFF. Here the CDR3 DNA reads TGTGCCAGCAGACTAGCGGGAGTAAGGACGGATGAGCAGTTCTTC.